A single sample gave rise to the 27 T cell receptor beta chains below, sequenced in a study of CD8+ T cells in alopecia areata. Following extraction, RNA underwent reverse transcription to cDNA, which served as the sequencing template. This table comes from immunoSEQ multiplex PCR, and its TCRdb copy is limited to in-frame clones, with some not included. The sample presents 290,000 or so clones, none singletons. The authors sorted pooled cutaneous lymph node cells using CD4, CD8alpha, NKG2D, NKG2ACE and other markers. Sequenced sample: CD4+ T cells sorted from a lymph node. These receptors all stem from a C3H/HeJ mouse with alopecia areata. The MHC haplotype of the strain is H2-k.

About this clone: Gene names are mouse gene names. The read finishes 4 residues shy of the CDR3 end, and the germline J gene is used to complete it. The V call is TRBV13-1, the J call TRBJ2-3, with 13 bases that match TRBD2. The junction had 5 bases not matched to a gene; V was cut back by 3 bases and J by 1 base. From germline, CDR1 is NSHNY and CDR2 SYGAGN. This CDR3 has 17 amino acids. The CDR3 DNA, read in part, is TGTGCCAGCAGTGGTGGACTGGGGGGGCCGGGTGCAGAA. Its translation: CASSGGLGGPGAE. The whole CDR3 sequence is CASSGGLGGPGAETLYF.

This clone has a handful of counts. Gene names denote mouse genes. From the germline J gene comes the end of the CDR3, since the read stops 4 residues before it. This CDR3 is also generated by other DNA sequences in the sample. The chain joins TRBV13-2 to TRBJ2-3; 8 bases align to TRBD1. This CDR3 is built from 15 residues. The germline V gene has CDR1 NNHNN and CDR2 SYGAGS (reference sequence). J was trimmed by 0 bases and V by 0 bases; bases with no gene match: 0. The chain's CDR3 is CASGDGTGSAETLYF. CDR3 DNA (partial): TGTGCCAGCGGTGATGGGACAGGGAGTGCAGAA.

As regards this clone: Any gene name here is a mouse gene name. The sequence runs out 4 residues before the end of the CDR3; the remainder is reconstructed from the germline J gene. Other DNA sequences within the sample encode an identical CDR3. The V and J genes are TRBV19 and TRBJ2-1; 9 bases agree with TRBD2. Germline V gene sequence: CDR1 FNHDT, CDR2 SITEND (reference sequence). The CDR3 loop spans 13 amino acids. Losses at the gene ends were 5 bases for V and 4 bases for J; bases not matched to a gene: 1. CDR3 DNA (partial): TGTGCCAGCAGGACTGGGGGTTATGCT. This translates into CASRTGGYA. The whole CDR3 is CASRTGGYAEQFF.

Worth noting for this clone: Each gene name is a mouse one. With the read ending 4 residues before the CDR3 end, the germline J gene is used to fill in that end. The chain is built from TRBV2 and TRBJ2-7, with 9 bases matching TRBD1. The CDR3 totals 13 residues. CDR1 and CDR2 (germline): LGHNA, YSYQKL. The CDR3 reads CASSLGQGYEQYF. The covered CDR3 bases are TGTGCCAGCAGCCTAGGACAGGGGTAT.

This clone was recorded a few times. Gene names follow the mouse nomenclature. The observed sequence ends 4 residues before the CDR3 terminus, with the missing tail filled in from the germline J gene. The chain combines TRBV13-3 with TRBJ2-7; perhaps TRBD1 as D (6 bases). The length of the CDR3 is 12 residues. Germline V CDR1 and CDR2: NNHDY, SYVADS. CDR3 loop: CASSDNRDEQYF. The DNA read from the CDR3 is TGTGCCAGCAGTGATAACAGGGAT.

As to this clone: The gene names here belong to mouse. The read finishes 4 residues shy of the CDR3 end, and the germline J gene is used to complete it. The chain combines TRBV1 with TRBJ2-1, with TRBD1 matching 8 bases. Looked up from germline, CDR1 is NSQYPW and CDR2 is LRSPGD (reference sequence). The CDR3 contains 15 residues. CDR3 sequence: CTCSADRGRWAEQFF. The part of the CDR3 DNA that was read is TGCACCTGCAGTGCAGACAGGGGGCGCTGGGCT.

This clone occurred a few times. The gene symbols are mouse symbols. With the read ending 4 residues before the CDR3 end, the germline J gene is used to fill in that end. The chain couples TRBV1 to TRBJ2-7; TRBD2 matches 9 bases. The trim removed 0 bases at V and 3 bases at J, leaving 3 bases unmatched. The CDR3 covers 15 residues. Germline CDR1 reads NSQYPW; CDR2 reads LRSPGD (reference sequence). CDR3 amino acids: CTCSAEPWGGYEQYF. The covered CDR3 bases are TGCACCTGCAGTGCAGAACCCTGGGGGGGCTAT.

Comment on this clone: The genes are named according to mouse. The CDR3 goes on 4 residues after the read ends, and that part is filled in from the germline J gene. V is TRBV29 and J is TRBJ2-5; D is undetermined. The germline CDR1 and CDR2 sequences are MSHET and SYDVDS. This CDR3 comprises 12 residues. V lost 3 bases and J lost 3, with 4 bases in between. The part of the CDR3 DNA that was read is TGTGCTAGCAGTTTTGGGCAAGAC. Protein: CASSFGQD. Given in full, the CDR3 is CASSFGQDTQYF.

On this clone: Germline is not matched at one junction end, which may reflect a read error. Each gene name is a mouse one. Sequencing ends 4 residues short of the CDR3 end; the germline J gene provides the rest. The chain recombines TRBV13-1 with TRBJ1-1, with TRBD1 identical over 7 bases. Per the germline V gene, CDR1 is NSHNY and CDR2 is SYGAGN. The CDR3 sequence is 14 residues long. CDR3 DNA (partial): TGTGCCAGCAGGGATGACAGGGTCAACACA. Amino acids: CASRDDRVNT. The CDR3 in full is CASRDDRVNTEVFF.

This clone was counted a few times. Gene names are the mouse ones. The missing CDR3 end, 4 residues past where the read stops, is filled in from the germline J gene. The chain employs TRBV29 and TRBJ1-1; 9 positions agree with TRBD1. The CDR3 contains 14 residues. The germline V gene encodes CDR1 MSHET and CDR2 SYDVDS. CDR3 sequence: CASSLSGQGGEVFF. CDR3 DNA (partial): TGTGCTAGCAGTTTATCGGGACAGGGAGGA. The variable domain in full, completed from reference TRBV29 and TRBJ1-1, reads DMKVTQMPRYLIKRMGENVLLECGQDMSHETMYWYRQDPGLGLQLIYISYDVDSNSEGDIPKGYRVSRKKREHFSLILDSAKTNQTSVYFCASSLSGQGGEVFFGKGTRLTVV.

Ten or more counts support this clone. The gene names given are mouse names. The CDR3 end lies 4 residues beyond the end of the read and is filled in from the germline J gene. The chain has TRBV12-1 and TRBJ1-1; D is possibly TRBD1 (5 bases). Germline loops: CDR1 SGHSN, CDR2 HYEKVE. This CDR3 contains 12 residues. CDR3 bases read: TGTGCCAGCTCTCCCCCCGGACAA. This translates into CASSPPGQ. The CDR3 in full is CASSPPGQEVFF.

Concerning this clone itself: Gene names denote mouse genes. The read terminates 4 residues ahead of where the CDR3 ends, so the germline J gene completes it. Distinct nucleotide sequences in the sample also encode this CDR3. This sequence joins TRBV1 and TRBJ2-5; 8 bases fit TRBD2. This CDR3 has 15 amino acids. From germline, CDR1 is NSQYPW and CDR2 LRSPGD (reference sequence). The DNA read from the CDR3 is TGCACCTGCAGTGCAGAAGGGGGGGGCGCGGAC. Amino acids: CTCSAEGGGAD. The full CDR3 protein reads CTCSAEGGGADTQYF.

On this clone itself: The gene symbols are mouse symbols. Read sequence stops 4 residues before the CDR3 end, and the germline J gene provides the missing end. The chain uses TRBV13-3 and TRBJ2-2; TRBD1 might be the D (6 bases). The CDR3 consists of 14 residues. CDR1 NNHDY and CDR2 SYVADS come from the germline V gene. V lost 5 bases and J lost 0, with 8 bases in between. The covered CDR3 bases are TGTGCCAGCAGCTGGGACACAAACACCGGG. As protein: CASSWDTNTG. The complete CDR3 protein is CASSWDTNTGQLYF.

With respect to this clone: These gene names are mouse names. The CDR3 end falls 4 residues outside the read, so it is completed with the germline J gene. The V gene is TRBV5, the J gene TRBJ1-2; 10 bases match TRBD1. CDR1 LGHNA and CDR2 YNLKQL come from the germline V gene (reference sequence). This CDR3 is 14 amino acids long. The V and J ends lost 4 bases and 4 bases, in that order; junction bases with no gene match: 3. The CDR3 DNA, read in part, is TGTGCCAGCAGCCGCCGGACAGGGGGCTCC. It is translated as CASSRRTGGS. The whole CDR3 sequence reads CASSRRTGGSDYTF.

About this clone: The germline and genes are mouse ones. The CDR3 end falls 4 residues outside the read, so it is completed with the germline J gene. This chain links TRBV1 with TRBJ2-4, with TRBD1 as a possible D gene (6 bases). Per germline, CDR1 NSQYPW and CDR2 LRSPGD (reference sequence). This CDR3 comprises 15 residues. The CDR3 protein is CTCSADPGRGNTLYF. Incomplete CDR3 DNA: TGCACCTGCAGTGCAGATCCCGGGAGGGGGAAC.

A few counts support this clone. Gene and germline names: mouse. The CDR3 end is not reached by the read, which stops 4 residues before it; the germline J gene fills it in. This chain uses TRBV13-3 with TRBJ1-2, with D perhaps TRBD1 (6 bases). The germline V gene has CDR1 NNHDY and CDR2 SYVADS. The CDR3 sequence is 17 residues long. Between the trimmed V and J ends, which lost 0 bases and 0 bases, there was a span of 15 bases. The CDR3 reads CASSDGQGRGTNSDYTF. Partial CDR3 DNA: TGTGCCAGCAGTGATGGGCAGGGGAGGGGAACAAACTCC.

Concerning this clone itself: Mouse gene names and germline throughout. Read data end 4 residues before the CDR3 end; the end is taken from the germline J gene. J is TRBJ2-7 and V is TRBV19; no reliable D call. CDR1 is FNHDT, CDR2 SITEND, per germline (reference sequence). Trimming removed 6 bases at V and 0 bases at J, with 7 bases between. The CDR3 loop spans 12 amino acids. CDR3 loop: CASTHSSYEQYF. The DNA read from the CDR3 is TGTGCCAGCACCCACAGCTCCTAT.

This clone was counted between two and nine times. Gene names follow the mouse nomenclature. The CDR3 end is not reached by the read, which stops 4 residues before it; the germline J gene fills it in. This sample also contains other DNA sequences that code for the same CDR3. This chain uses TRBV13-1 with TRBJ2-2, with D possibly being TRBD2 (5 bases). The V gene lost 2 bases and the J gene lost 0 bases, with 8 bases spanning the gap. The CDR3 length is 15 residues. Germline CDR1 and CDR2: NSHNY and SYGAGN. The CDR3 DNA, read in part, is TGTGCCAGCAGTGAGTTGGGGACAAACACCGGG. Translation gives CASSELGTNTG. The complete CDR3 sequence is CASSELGTNTGQLYF.

This clone occurred a few times. The gene names given are mouse names. CDR3 DNA (partial): TGTGCCAGCAGTTCAGGGGGCGGA. It translates to CASSSGGG. The whole CDR3 sequence reads CASSSGGGEVFF. The V gene is TRBV19, the J gene TRBJ1-1; 8 bases agree with TRBD1. The read stops 4 residues short of the end of the CDR3; the missing end is completed from the germline J gene. This CDR3 is 12 amino acids long. CDR1 is FNHDT, CDR2 SITEND, per germline (reference sequence).

About this clone: Gene names and germline match the mouse. With the read ending 4 residues before the CDR3 end, the germline J gene is used to fill in that end. The V call is TRBV13-2, the J call TRBJ2-7; 9 bases map to TRBD1. The CDR3 has 15 amino acids. Germline V gene sequence: CDR1 NNHNN, CDR2 SYGAGS (reference sequence). The CDR3 loop is CASGGRDRAVDEQYF. Partial CDR3 DNA: TGTGCCAGCGGTGGTCGGGACAGGGCTGTAGAT.

This clone was seen repeatedly, ten times or more. The gene names given are mouse names. The read finishes 4 residues shy of the CDR3 end, and the germline J gene is used to complete it. Other DNA sequences within the sample encode an identical CDR3. The V call is TRBV13-1, the J call TRBJ1-2, with D perhaps TRBD1 (6 bases). The CDR3 has 13 residues. V lost 2 bases to trimming and J lost 1 base, with 6 bases between them. The germline gives CDR1 NSHNY, CDR2 SYGAGN. The CDR3 is CASSEQGNSDYTF. Partial CDR3 DNA: TGTGCCAGCAGTGAACAGGGAAACTCC.

For this clone: The listed genes are named as in mouse. The sequenced CDR3 bases are TGTGCCAGCAGCTTAGGGGGGGTCCTTAACCAAGAC. Protein: CASSLGGVLNQD. The entire CDR3 sequence reads CASSLGGVLNQDTQYF. The rearrangement links TRBV3 to TRBJ2-5, with a tentative D call TRBD2 (6 bases). The read falls 4 residues short of the CDR3 end, and the missing part is taken from the germline J gene. Germline values: CDR1 SNHLY, CDR2 FYNGKV (reference sequence). V lost 1 base, J lost 0 bases, and 11 bases lay in between. The CDR3 totals 16 residues. Variable domain in full (rest from reference TRBV3 and TRBJ2-5): GPKVLQIPSHQIIDMGQMVTLNCDPVSNHLYFYWYKQILGQQMEFLVNFYNGKVMEKSKLFKDQFSVERPDGSYFTLKIQPTALEDSAVYFCASSLGGVLNQDTQYFGPGTRLLVL.

Worth noting for this clone: Gene names refer to mouse genes. The sequenced fragment ends 4 residues before the CDR3 boundary, so the rest is inferred from the germline J gene. This chain uses TRBV13-1 with TRBJ2-4; D may be TRBD1 (6 bases). CDR1 is NSHNY and CDR2 is SYGAGN in the germline V gene. The length of the CDR3 is 15 residues. With 2 bases removed from V and 2 bases from J, the gap between germline ends came to 12 bases. CDR3 loop: CASSESRDNQNTLYF. CDR3 bases read: TGTGCCAGCAGTGAGTCCCGGGACAATCAAAAC.

This clone was seen repeatedly, ten times or more. Germline and genes: mouse. The read ends 4 residues early relative to the CDR3; the germline J gene fills the gap. Other DNA sequences within the sample encode an identical CDR3. This sequence joins TRBV13-1 and TRBJ2-7, with 9 bases lining up with TRBD2. Trimming took 2 bases from V and 3 from J; bases not matched to a gene: 0. Per the germline V gene, CDR1 is NSHNY and CDR2 is SYGAGN. The CDR3 consists of 13 residues. CDR3 region: CASSDWGGYEQYF. CDR3 bases read: TGTGCCAGCAGTGACTGGGGGGGCTAT.

A remark on this clone: Genes and germline come from the mouse. The read falls 3 residues short of the CDR3 end, and the missing part is taken from the germline J gene. This rearrangement joins TRBV31 to TRBJ1-6, with D perhaps matching TRBD1 (5 bases). TRBJ1-6 is noted as an ORF with a role that remains uncertain. The CDR3 extends over 17 amino acids. Looked up from germline, CDR1 is GKSSPN and CDR2 is SITVG. V was cut by 0 bases and J by 0 bases, with 12 bases left in between. The chain's CDR3 is CAWSLSQGPSYNSPLYF. Partial CDR3 DNA: TGTGCCTGGAGTCTAAGTCAGGGTCCTTCCTATAATTCGCCC.

Of note for this clone: Here the gene names and germline are mouse. With the read ending 4 residues before the CDR3 end, the germline J gene is used to fill in that end. This chain connects TRBV13-2 to TRBJ1-1, with D perhaps TRBD1 (6 bases). The CDR3 loop spans 12 amino acids. Germline CDR1 is NNHNN and CDR2 is SYGAGS (reference sequence). The CDR3 region is CASGDGQAEVFF. Incomplete CDR3 DNA: TGTGCCAGCGGTGATGGACAGGCA.

This clone has a handful of counts. Gene names and germline refer to mouse. The read finishes 3 residues shy of the CDR3 end, and the germline J gene is used to complete it. The chain joins TRBV19 to TRBJ1-6; TRBD1 matches 7 bases. TRBJ1-6 is marked as an open reading frame, function uncertain. CDR3 length: 15 residues. With 0 bases clipped from V and 4 bases from J, the junction kept 1 base outside the gene matches. Germline V gene sequence: CDR1 FNHDT, CDR2 SITEND (reference sequence). CDR3 sequence reads: CASSIEGQYNSPLYF. The sequenced CDR3 bases are TGTGCCAGCAGTATAGAGGGACAGTATAATTCGCCC.